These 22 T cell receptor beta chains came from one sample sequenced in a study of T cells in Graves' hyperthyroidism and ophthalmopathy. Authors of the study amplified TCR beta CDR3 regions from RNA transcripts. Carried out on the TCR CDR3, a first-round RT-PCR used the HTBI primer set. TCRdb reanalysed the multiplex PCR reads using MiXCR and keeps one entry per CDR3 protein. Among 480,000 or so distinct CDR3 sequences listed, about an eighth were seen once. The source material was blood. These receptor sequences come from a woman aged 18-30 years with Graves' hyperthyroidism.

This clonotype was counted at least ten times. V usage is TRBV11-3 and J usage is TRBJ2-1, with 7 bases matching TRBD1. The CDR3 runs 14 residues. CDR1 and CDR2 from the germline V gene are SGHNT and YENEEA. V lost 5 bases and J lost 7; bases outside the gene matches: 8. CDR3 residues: CASSPYRGRNEQFF. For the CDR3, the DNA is TGTGCCAGCAGCCCATACAGGGGTCGGAATGAGCAGTTCTTC.

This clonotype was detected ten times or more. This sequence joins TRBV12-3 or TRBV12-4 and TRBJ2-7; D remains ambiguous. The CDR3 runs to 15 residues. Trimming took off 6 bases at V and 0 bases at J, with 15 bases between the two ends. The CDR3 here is CASSSDAPHSYEQYF. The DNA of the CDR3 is TGTGCCAGCAGCTCGGACGCCCCCCACTCCTACGAGCAGTACTTC.

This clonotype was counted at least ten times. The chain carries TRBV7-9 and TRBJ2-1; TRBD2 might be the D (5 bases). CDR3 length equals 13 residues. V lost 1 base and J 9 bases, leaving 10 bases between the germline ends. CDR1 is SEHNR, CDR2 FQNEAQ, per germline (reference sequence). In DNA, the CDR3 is TGTGCCAGCAGCTTAGGGCCCAGCGGTGAGCAGTTCTTC. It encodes CASSLGPSGEQFF.

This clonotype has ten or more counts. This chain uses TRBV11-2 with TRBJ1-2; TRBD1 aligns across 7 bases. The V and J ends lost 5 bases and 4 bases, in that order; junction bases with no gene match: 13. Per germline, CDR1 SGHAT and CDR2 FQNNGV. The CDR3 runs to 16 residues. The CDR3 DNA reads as TGTGCCAGCAGCCCGGGGAGGGGGCAGGGAGTCTATGGCTACACCTTC. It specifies CASSPGRGQGVYGYTF.

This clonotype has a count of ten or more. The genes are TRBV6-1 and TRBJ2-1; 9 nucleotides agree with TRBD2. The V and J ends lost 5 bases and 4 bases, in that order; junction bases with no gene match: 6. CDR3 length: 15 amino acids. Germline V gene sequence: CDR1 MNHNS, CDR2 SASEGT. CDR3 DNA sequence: TGTGCCAGCAGTTCATCTAGCGGGAATTACAATGAGCAGTTCTTC. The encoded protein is CASSSSSGNYNEQFF.

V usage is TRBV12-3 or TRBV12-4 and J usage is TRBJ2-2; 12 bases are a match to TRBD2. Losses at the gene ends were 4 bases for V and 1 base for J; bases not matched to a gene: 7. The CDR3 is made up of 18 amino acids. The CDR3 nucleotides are TGTGCCAGCAGTTCGAGGGGACTAGCGGGTGGGAACACCGGGGAGCTGTTTTTT. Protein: CASSSRGLAGGNTGELFF.

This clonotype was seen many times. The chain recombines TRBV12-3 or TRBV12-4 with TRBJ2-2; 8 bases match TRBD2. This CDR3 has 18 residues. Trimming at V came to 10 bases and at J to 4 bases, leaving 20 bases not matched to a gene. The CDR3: CATLRSGSPTKSTGELFF. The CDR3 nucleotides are TGTGCCACCCTACGAAGCGGGAGCCCTACCAAATCCACCGGGGAGCTGTTTTTT.

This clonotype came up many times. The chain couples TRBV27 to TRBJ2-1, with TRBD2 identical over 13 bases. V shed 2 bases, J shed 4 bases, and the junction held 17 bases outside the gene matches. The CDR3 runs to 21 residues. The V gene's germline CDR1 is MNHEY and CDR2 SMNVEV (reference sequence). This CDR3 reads CASSLNRGSRTSGSGYNEQFF. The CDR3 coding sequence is TGTGCCAGCAGTTTAAACAGGGGGTCGAGGACTAGCGGGAGTGGGTACAATGAGCAGTTCTTC.

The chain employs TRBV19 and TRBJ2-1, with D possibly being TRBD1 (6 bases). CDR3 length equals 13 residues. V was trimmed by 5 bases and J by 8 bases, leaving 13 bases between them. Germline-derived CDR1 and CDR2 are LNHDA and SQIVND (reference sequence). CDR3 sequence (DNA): TGTGCCAGTAGTCGGACAGAGGGCGATGAGCAGTTCTTC. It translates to CASSRTEGDEQFF.

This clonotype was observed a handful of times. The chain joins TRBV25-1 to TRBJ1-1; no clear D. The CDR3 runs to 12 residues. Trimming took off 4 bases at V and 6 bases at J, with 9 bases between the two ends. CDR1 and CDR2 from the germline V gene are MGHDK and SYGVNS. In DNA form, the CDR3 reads TGTGCCAGCAGTGTGGGTGAAGCTGAAGCTTTCTTT. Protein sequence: CASSVGEAEAFF.

Written as DNA, the CDR3 is TGTGCCACCTGGGCGGGGGACACTGAAGCTTTCTTT. Residues: CATWAGDTEAFF. This chain joins TRBV10-3 and TRBJ1-1; tentative D call: TRBD1 (5 bases). Looked up from germline, CDR1 is ENHRY and CDR2 is SYGVKD. V was pared by 10 bases and J by 3 bases, with 12 bases between. The CDR3 totals 12 residues.

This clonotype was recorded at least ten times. The CDR3: CASSRGQSISGNTIYF. Written as DNA, the CDR3 is TGCGCCAGCAGCCGTGGACAGTCAATCTCTGGAAACACCATATATTTT. The rearrangement links TRBV5-1 to TRBJ1-3; perhaps TRBD1 as D (6 bases). CDR1 and CDR2 from the germline V gene are SGHRS and YFSETQ. With 4 bases removed from V and 0 bases from J, the gap between germline ends came to 14 bases. This CDR3 is 16 amino acids long.

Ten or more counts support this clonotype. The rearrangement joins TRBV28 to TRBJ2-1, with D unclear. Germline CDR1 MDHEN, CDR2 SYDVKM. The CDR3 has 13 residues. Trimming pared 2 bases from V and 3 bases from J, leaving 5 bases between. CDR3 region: CASSLGDYNEQFF. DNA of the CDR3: TGTGCCAGCAGTTTAGGGGACTACAATGAGCAGTTCTTC.

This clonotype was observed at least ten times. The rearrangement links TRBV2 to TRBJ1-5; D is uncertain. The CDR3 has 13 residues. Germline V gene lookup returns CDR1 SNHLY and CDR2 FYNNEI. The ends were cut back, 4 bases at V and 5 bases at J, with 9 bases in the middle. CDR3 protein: CASSVVRDQPQHF. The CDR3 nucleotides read TGTGCCAGCAGTGTTGTCCGGGATCAGCCCCAGCATTTT.

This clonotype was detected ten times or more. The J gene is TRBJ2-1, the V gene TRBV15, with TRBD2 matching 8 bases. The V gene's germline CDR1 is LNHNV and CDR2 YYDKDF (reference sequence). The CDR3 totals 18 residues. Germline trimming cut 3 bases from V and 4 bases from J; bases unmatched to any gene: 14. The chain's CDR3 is CATSRHAGGGLSYNEQFF. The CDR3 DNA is TGTGCCACCAGCAGGCACGCGGGCGGGGGGCTTTCGTACAATGAGCAGTTCTTC.

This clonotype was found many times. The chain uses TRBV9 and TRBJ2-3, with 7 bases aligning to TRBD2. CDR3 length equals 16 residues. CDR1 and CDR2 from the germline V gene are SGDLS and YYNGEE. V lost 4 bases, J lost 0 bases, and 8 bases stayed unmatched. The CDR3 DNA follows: TGTGCCAGCAGCCCCGGACTAGTCGGAAGCACAGATACGCAGTATTTT. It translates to CASSPGLVGSTDTQYF. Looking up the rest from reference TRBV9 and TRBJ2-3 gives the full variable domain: DSGVTQTPKHLITATGQRVTLRCSPRSGDLSVYWYQQSLDQGLQFLIQYYNGEERAKGNILERFSAQQFPDLHSELNLSSLELGDSALYFCASSPGLVGSTDTQYFGPGTRLTVL.

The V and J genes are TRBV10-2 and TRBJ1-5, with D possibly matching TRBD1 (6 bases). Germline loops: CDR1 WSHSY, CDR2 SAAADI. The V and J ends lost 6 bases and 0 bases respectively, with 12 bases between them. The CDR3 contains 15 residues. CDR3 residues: CASSPLDSSNQPQHF. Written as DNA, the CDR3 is TGCGCCAGCAGCCCCCTGGACAGTAGCAATCAGCCCCAGCATTTT.

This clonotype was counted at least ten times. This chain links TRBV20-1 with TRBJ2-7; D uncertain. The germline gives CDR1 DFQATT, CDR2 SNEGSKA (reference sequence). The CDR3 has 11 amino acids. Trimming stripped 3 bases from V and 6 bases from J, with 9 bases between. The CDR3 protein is CSARRPPEQYF. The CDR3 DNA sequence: TGCAGTGCTAGGCGACCACCCGAGCAGTACTTC.

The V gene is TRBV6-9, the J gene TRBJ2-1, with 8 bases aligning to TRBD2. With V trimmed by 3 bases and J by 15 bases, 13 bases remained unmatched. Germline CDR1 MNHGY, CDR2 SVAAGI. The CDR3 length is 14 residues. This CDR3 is CASSYGSSAGALFF. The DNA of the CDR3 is TGTGCCAGCAGTTACGGGTCTTCAGCGGGAGCTCTGTTCTTC.

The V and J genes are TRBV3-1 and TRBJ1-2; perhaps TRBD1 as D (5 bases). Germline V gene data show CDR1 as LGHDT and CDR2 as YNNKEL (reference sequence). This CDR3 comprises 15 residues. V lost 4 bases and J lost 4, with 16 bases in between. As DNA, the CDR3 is TGTGCCAGCAGCCCCTATCGGGAGGGGAGCTATGGCTACACCTTC. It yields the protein CASSPYREGSYGYTF. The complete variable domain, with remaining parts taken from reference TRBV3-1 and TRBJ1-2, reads DTAVSQTPKYLVTQMGNDKSIKCEQNLGHDTMYWYKQDSKKFLKIMFSYNNKELIINETVPNRFSPKSPDKAHLNLHINSLELGDSAVYFCASSPYREGSYGYTFGSGTRLTVV.

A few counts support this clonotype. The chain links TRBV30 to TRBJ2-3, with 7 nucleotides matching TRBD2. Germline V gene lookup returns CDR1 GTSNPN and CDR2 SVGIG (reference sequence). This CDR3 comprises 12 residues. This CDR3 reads CAGGGAGDTQYF. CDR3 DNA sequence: TGTGCGGGGGGGGGAGCAGGGGATACGCAGTATTTT.

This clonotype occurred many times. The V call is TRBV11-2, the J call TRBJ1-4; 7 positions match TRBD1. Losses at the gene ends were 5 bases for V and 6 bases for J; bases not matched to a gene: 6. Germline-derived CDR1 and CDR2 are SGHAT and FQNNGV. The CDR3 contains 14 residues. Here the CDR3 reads CASSPGTADEKLFF. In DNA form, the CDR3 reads TGTGCCAGCAGCCCCGGGACAGCTGATGAAAAACTGTTTTTT.